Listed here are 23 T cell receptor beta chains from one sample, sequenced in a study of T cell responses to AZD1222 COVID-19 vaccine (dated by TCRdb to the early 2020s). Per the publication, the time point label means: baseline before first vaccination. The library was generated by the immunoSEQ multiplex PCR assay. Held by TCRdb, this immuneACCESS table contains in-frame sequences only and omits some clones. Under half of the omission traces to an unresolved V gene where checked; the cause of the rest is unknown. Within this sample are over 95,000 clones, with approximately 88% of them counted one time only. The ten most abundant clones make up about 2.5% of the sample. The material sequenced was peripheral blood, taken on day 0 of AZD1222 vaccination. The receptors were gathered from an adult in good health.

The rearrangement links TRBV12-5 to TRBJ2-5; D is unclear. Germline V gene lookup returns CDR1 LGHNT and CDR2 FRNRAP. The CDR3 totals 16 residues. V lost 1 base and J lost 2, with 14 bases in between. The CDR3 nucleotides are TGTGCTAGTGGTTTGGGTGGGGTGGGCACTCAAGAGACCCAGTACTTC. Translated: CASGLGGVGTQETQYF.

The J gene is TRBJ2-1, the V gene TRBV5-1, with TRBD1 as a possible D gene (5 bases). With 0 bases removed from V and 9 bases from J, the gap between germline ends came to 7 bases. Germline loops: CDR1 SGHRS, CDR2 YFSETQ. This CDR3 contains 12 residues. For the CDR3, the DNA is TGCGCCAGCAGCTTGGAGGGGATTGAGCAGTTCTTC. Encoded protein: CASSLEGIEQFF.

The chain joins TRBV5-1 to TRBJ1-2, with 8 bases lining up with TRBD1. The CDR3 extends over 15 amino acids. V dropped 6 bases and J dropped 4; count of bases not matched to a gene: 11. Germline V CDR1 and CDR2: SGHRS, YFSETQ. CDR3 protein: CASTLGAGGGYGYTF. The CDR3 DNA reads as TGCGCCAGCACCCTGGGGGCAGGGGGCGGCTATGGCTACACCTTC.

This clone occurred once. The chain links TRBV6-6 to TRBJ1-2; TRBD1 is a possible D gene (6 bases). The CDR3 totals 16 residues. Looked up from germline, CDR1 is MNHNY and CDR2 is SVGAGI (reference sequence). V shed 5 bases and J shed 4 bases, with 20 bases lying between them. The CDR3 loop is CASSRNNRDHAYGYTF. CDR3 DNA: TGTGCCAGCAGTCGAAACAACAGGGATCACGCCTATGGCTACACCTTC.

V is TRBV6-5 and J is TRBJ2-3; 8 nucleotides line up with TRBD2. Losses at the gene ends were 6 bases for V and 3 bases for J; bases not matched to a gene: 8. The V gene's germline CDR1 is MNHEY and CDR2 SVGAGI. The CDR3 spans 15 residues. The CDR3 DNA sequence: TGTGCCAGCAGGCCGGGGGGGCGCGAGACAGATACGCAGTATTTT. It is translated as CASRPGGRETDTQYF.

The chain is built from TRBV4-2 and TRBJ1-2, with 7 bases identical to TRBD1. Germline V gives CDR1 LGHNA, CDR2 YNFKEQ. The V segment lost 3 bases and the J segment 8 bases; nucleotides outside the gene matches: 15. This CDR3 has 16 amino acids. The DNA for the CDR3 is TGTGCCAGCAGCCAGGAAGGGACAGTCTCGTCTCTGGGCTACACCTTC. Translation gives CASSQEGTVSSLGYTF.

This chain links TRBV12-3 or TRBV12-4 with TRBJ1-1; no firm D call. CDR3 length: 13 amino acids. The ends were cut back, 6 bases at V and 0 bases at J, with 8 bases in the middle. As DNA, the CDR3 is TGTGCCAGCAGCTGGTTCGTGAACACTGAAGCTTTCTTT. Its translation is CASSWFVNTEAFF.

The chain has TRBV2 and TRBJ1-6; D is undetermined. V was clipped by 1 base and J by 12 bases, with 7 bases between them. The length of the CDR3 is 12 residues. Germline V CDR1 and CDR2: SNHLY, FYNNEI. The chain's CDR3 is CASSEVGLPLHF. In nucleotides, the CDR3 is TGTGCCAGCAGTGAAGTGGGGTTACCCCTCCACTTT.

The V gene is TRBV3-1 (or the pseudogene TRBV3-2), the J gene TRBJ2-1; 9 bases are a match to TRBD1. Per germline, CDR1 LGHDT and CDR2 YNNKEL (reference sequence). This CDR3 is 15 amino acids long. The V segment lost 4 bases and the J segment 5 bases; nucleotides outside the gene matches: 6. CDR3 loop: CASSRRDRVDNEQFF. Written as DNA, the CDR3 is TGTGCCAGCAGCCGCCGGGACAGGGTCGACAATGAGCAGTTCTTC.

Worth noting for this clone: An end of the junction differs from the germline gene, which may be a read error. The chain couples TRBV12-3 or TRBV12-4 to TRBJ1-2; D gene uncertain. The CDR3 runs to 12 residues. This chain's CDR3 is CASSLLGRKVTF. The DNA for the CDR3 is TGTGCCAGCAGTTTATTAGGGAGGAAAGTGACTTTC.

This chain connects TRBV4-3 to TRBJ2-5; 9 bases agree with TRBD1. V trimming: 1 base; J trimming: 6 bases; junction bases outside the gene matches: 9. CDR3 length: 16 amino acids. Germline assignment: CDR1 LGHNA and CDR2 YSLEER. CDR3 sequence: CASSQVIGTGSKTQYF. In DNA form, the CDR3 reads TGCGCCAGCAGCCAAGTAATTGGGACAGGGTCGAAGACCCAGTACTTC.

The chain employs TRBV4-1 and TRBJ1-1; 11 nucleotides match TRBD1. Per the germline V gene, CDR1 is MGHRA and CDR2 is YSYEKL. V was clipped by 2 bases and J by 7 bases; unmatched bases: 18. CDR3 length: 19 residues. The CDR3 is CASSQPPLRDRDRGVEAFF. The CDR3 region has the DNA TGCGCCAGCAGCCAACCCCCCCTCCGGGACCGGGACAGGGGGGTTGAAGCTTTCTTT.

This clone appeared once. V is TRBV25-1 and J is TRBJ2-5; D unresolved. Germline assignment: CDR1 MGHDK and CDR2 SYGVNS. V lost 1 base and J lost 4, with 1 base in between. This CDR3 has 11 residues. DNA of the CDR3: TGTGCCAGCAGTGAATTAGAGACCCAGTACTTC. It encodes CASSELETQYF.

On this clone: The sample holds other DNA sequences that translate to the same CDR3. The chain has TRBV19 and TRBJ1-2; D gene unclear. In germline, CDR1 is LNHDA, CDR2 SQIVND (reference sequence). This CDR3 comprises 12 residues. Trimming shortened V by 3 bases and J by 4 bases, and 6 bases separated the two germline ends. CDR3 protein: CASSITSYGYTF. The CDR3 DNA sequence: TGTGCCAGTAGTATCACCAGCTATGGCTACACCTTC. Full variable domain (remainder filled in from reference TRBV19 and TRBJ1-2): DGGITQSPKYLFRKEGQNVTLSCEQNLNHDAMYWYRQDPGQGLRLIYYSQIVNDFQKGDIAEGYSVSREKKESFPLTVTSAQKNPTAFYLCASSITSYGYTFGSGTRLTVV.

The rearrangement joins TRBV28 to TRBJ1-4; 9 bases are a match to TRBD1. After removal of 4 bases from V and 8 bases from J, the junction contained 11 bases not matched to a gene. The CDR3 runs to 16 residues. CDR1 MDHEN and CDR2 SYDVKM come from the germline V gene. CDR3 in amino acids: CASSSIGDRVKEKLFF. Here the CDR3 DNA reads TGTGCCAGCAGTTCTATAGGGGACAGGGTAAAGGAAAAACTGTTTTTT.

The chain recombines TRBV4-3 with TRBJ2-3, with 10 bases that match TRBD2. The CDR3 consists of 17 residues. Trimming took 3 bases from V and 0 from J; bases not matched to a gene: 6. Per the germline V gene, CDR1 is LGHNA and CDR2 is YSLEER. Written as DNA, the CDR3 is TGCGCCAGCAGCCACGGACTAGCGGAGACGAGCACAGATACGCAGTATTTT. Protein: CASSHGLAETSTDTQYF.

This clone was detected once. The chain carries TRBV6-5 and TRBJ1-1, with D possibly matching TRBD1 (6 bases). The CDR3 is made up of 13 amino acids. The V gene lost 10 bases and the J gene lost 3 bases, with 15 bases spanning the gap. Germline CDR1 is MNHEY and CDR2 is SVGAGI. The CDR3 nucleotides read TGTGCCACCAAACAGGGAGGTCACACTGAAGCTTTCTTT. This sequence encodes CATKQGGHTEAFF.

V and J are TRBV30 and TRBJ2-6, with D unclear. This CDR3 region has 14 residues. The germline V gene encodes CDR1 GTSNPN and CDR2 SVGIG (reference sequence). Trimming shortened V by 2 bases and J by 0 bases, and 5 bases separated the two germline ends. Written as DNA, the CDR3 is TGTGCCTGGAGTAGTCCCTCTGGGGCCAACGTCCTGACTTTC. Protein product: CAWSSPSGANVLTF.

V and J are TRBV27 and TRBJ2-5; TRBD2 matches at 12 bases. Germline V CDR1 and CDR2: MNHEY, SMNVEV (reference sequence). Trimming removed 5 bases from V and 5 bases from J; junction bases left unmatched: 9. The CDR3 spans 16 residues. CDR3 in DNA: TGTGCCAGCAGTCCTTCTAGCGGGAGGGCCTTTGAGACCCAGTACTTC. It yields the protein CASSPSSGRAFETQYF.

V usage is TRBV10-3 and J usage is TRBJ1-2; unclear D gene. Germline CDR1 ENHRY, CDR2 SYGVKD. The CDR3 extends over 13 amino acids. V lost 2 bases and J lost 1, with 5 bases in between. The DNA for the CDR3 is TGTGCCATCAGTGAGATAAATAACTATGGCTACACCTTC. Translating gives CAISEINNYGYTF.

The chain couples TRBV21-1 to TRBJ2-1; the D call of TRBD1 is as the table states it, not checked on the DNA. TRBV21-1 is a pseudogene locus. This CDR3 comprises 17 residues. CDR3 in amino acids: CASSIATGGRTYNEQFF. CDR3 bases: TGTGCCAGCAGCATTGCCACAGGGGGTAGGACCTACAATGAGCAGTTCTTC.

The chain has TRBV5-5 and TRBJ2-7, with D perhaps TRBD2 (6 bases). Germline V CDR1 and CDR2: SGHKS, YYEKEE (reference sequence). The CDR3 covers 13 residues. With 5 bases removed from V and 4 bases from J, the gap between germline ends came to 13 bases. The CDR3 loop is CASSPGLAYEQYF. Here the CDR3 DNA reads TGTGCCAGCAGTCCGGGACTGGCATACGAGCAGTACTTC.

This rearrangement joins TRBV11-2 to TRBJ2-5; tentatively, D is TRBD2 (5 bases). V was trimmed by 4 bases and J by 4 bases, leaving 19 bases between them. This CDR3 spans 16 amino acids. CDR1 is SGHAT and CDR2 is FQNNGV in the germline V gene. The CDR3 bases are TGTGCCAGCAGCTCCCTGGTGAGCGGCGGTTTAGAGACCCAGTACTTC. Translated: CASSSLVSGGLETQYF.